These T cell receptor beta chains were read from a single sample in a study of T cells in Graves' hyperthyroidism and ophthalmopathy. MiXCR was run by TCRdb on the multiplex PCR reads, yielding one entry per CDR3 protein. The sample carries about 610,000 distinct CDR3 sequences, 14% to 15% recorded once. Specimen: blood. All receptors come from a woman between 40 and 50 years old with Graves' ophthalmopathy. The CDR3 runs from the conserved cysteine through the conserved F or W. Fields, in order: D gene, clone size, V gene, J gene, CDR3 DNA, CDR3 protein. The D gene is left open where the match is weak. Size is stated for part of the rows, as once, few or many counts, or as a class when the clone is expanded.

d_call: TRBD2
clone_size: few
v_call: TRBV20-1
j_call: TRBJ2-5
cdr3_nt: TGCAGTGCCCTCGGGAGGGGAGAGACCCAGTACTTC
cdr3_aa: CSALGRGETQYF

d_call: TRBD1
clone_size: many
v_call: TRBV12-5
j_call: TRBJ1-1
cdr3_nt: TGTGCTAGTGGTTTGTCGGCGACAGGGGCTACTGAAGCTTTCTTT
cdr3_aa: CASGLSATGATEAFF

d_call: .
clone_size: few
v_call: TRBV28
j_call: TRBJ2-5
cdr3_nt: TGTGCCAGCAGTTCGGGTCAGGGTCGGGACCAAGAGACCCAGTACTTC
cdr3_aa: CASSSGQGRDQETQYF

d_call: .
clone_size: many
v_call: TRBV6-2/TRBV6-3
j_call: TRBJ1-1
cdr3_nt: TGTGCCAGCAGGCCGATGGGTGCGTATGGGGAGACTGAAGCTTTCTTT
cdr3_aa: CASRPMGAYGETEAFF

d_call: .
clone_size: many
v_call: TRBV6-2/TRBV6-3
j_call: TRBJ2-5
cdr3_nt: TGTGCCAGCAGCCCCGACTACTCCGAAGCGACCCAGTACTTC
cdr3_aa: CASSPDYSEATQYF

d_call: .
clone_size: many
v_call: TRBV24-1
j_call: TRBJ2-2
cdr3_nt: TGTGCCACCAGTGATCCTAAGTGGTCCGCCGGGGAGCTGTTTTTT
cdr3_aa: CATSDPKWSAGELFF

d_call: TRBD1
clone_size: many
v_call: TRBV27
j_call: TRBJ2-5
cdr3_nt: TGTGCCAGCAGCATTCAGGGGGATCAAGAGACCCAGTACTTC
cdr3_aa: CASSIQGDQETQYF

d_call: .
clone_size: .
v_call: TRBV3-1
j_call: TRBJ2-7
cdr3_nt: TGTGCCAGCAAAAAAGGGGGGGAGTACGAGCAGTACTTC
cdr3_aa: CASKKGGEYEQYF

d_call: .
clone_size: many
v_call: TRBV28
j_call: TRBJ2-7
cdr3_nt: TGTGCCAGCAGTCCCCCCCGGGGGTCGAGCTCCTACGAGCAGTACTTC
cdr3_aa: CASSPPRGSSSYEQYF

d_call: .
clone_size: .
v_call: TRBV11-1
j_call: TRBJ2-2
cdr3_nt: TGTGCCAGCAGCTTCCCTCGAGCCTCAGAAAACACCGGGGAGCTGTTTTTT
cdr3_aa: CASSFPRASENTGELFF

d_call: .
clone_size: .
v_call: TRBV5-6
j_call: TRBJ2-7
cdr3_nt: TGTGCCAGCAGCTCTGACACCCAGGGGTACGAGCAGTACTTC
cdr3_aa: CASSSDTQGYEQYF

d_call: .
clone_size: many
v_call: TRBV28
j_call: TRBJ2-7
cdr3_nt: TGTGCCAGCAGTCCGAAGCCCTACGAGCGGTACTTC
cdr3_aa: CASSPKPYERYF

d_call: .
clone_size: many
v_call: TRBV12-3/TRBV12-4
j_call: TRBJ2-2
cdr3_nt: TGTGCCAGCAGTTTCCCCAGGGGGAACACCGGGGAGCTGTTTTTT
cdr3_aa: CASSFPRGNTGELFF

d_call: .
clone_size: many
v_call: TRBV20-1
j_call: TRBJ1-2
cdr3_nt: TGCAGTGCTAGTTCTCCTGAGAACTATGGCTACACCTTC
cdr3_aa: CSASSPENYGYTF

d_call: TRBD2
clone_size: .
v_call: TRBV3-1
j_call: TRBJ2-2
cdr3_nt: TGTGCCAGCAGCGCCCGACTAGCGGGGGCTGGGCTGTTTTTT
cdr3_aa: CASSARLAGAGLFF

d_call: .
clone_size: many
v_call: TRBV12-3/TRBV12-4
j_call: TRBJ2-2
cdr3_nt: TGTGCCAGCAGTTGGGGCCGTGGGCAGGGGGGCACCGGGGAGCTGTTTTTT
cdr3_aa: CASSWGRGQGGTGELFF

d_call: .
clone_size: many
v_call: TRBV11-3
j_call: TRBJ1-2
cdr3_nt: TGTGCCAGCAGCCTCCCACAGGAGGAACTCCTATATGGCTACACCTTC
cdr3_aa: CASSLPQEELLYGYTF

d_call: .
clone_size: .
v_call: TRBV18
j_call: TRBJ1-3
cdr3_nt: TGTGCCAGCTCACCGCTACAGGAGAGCTCTGGAAACACCATATATTTT
cdr3_aa: CASSPLQESSGNTIYF

d_call: .
clone_size: many
v_call: TRBV3-1
j_call: TRBJ1-1
cdr3_nt: TGTGCCAGCAGCCACCGAGCGAGCAGTATGAACACTGAAGCTTTCTTT
cdr3_aa: CASSHRASSMNTEAFF

d_call: .
clone_size: few
v_call: TRBV27
j_call: TRBJ1-5
cdr3_nt: TGTGCCAGCAGTTTAAACGGCCCGATACGAAATACTCAGCCCCAGCATTTT
cdr3_aa: CASSLNGPIRNTQPQHF

d_call: .
clone_size: many
v_call: TRBV28
j_call: TRBJ1-1
cdr3_nt: TGTGCCAGCAGTTCTCCCCCGGCGTCTGAAGCTTTCTTT
cdr3_aa: CASSSPPASEAFF

d_call: .
clone_size: many
v_call: TRBV2
j_call: TRBJ1-1
cdr3_nt: TGTGCCAGCAGTGATGAGGGGCAGGGGTTCACTGAAGCTTTCTTT
cdr3_aa: CASSDEGQGFTEAFF

d_call: .
clone_size: .
v_call: TRBV7-2
j_call: TRBJ2-5
cdr3_nt: TGTGCCGGGGGCAGGGGGGAAGAGACCCAGTACTTC
cdr3_aa: CAGGRGEETQYF

d_call: .
clone_size: .
v_call: TRBV4-2
j_call: TRBJ2-7
cdr3_nt: TGTGCCAGCAGCCAAGTCGGGGGCGAGAACGAGCAGTACTTC
cdr3_aa: CASSQVGGENEQYF

d_call: .
clone_size: .
v_call: TRBV7-6
j_call: TRBJ2-7
cdr3_nt: TGTGCCAGCAGCTTAGATACGGGTTCCTACGAGCAGTACTTC
cdr3_aa: CASSLDTGSYEQYF

d_call: .
clone_size: many
v_call: TRBV2
j_call: TRBJ1-1
cdr3_nt: TGTGCCTCTGGGAGGCGAGGGGACACTGAAGCTTTCTTT
cdr3_aa: CASGRRGDTEAFF

d_call: TRBD1
clone_size: .
v_call: TRBV28
j_call: TRBJ1-2
cdr3_nt: TGTGCCAGCAGTTACAGGGGAAGAGGTAGCTATGGCTACACCTTC
cdr3_aa: CASSYRGRGSYGYTF